A selection of T cell receptor beta chains follows, all from one sample in a study of early T cells in non-severe SARS-CoV-2 infection. TCRdb redid the calling of the 5' RACE reads with MiXCR, one entry per CDR3 protein. The table has roughly 69,000 distinct CDR3 sequences, 7.5% to 9% seen once. Sequenced material: whole blood, taken at baseline. The receptors derive from an adult who was a healthcare worker with PCR-confirmed SARS-CoV-2 infection or an uninfected control (not recorded which). Each CDR3 is given with its conserved first and last residue. The D gene is left open where the match is weak. Expanded clones are given a class, and other clones once, few, many or no size at all.

many	.	TRBV25-1	TRBJ1-1	CASSPGGSGTEAFF	TGTGCCAGCAGCCCCGGGGGTTCAGGGACTGAAGCTTTCTTT
many	.	TRBV28	TRBJ2-5	CASSLIQGSQYF	TGTGCCAGCAGTTTAATCCAGGGTTCCCAGTACTTC
few	.	TRBV29-1	TRBJ2-3	CSVDRGGGDTQYF	TGCAGCGTTGACCGGGGAGGCGGAGATACGCAGTATTTT
few	.	TRBV12-3/TRBV12-4	TRBJ2-7	CASSTRRGVAYEQYF	TGTGCCAGCAGTACGCGAAGAGGGGTGGCCTACGAGCAGTACTTC
few	.	TRBV4-3	TRBJ2-3	CASSRQRTTDTQYF	TGCGCCAGCAGCCGGCAGCGGACCACAGATACGCAGTATTTT
many	.	TRBV7-9	TRBJ1-2	CASSPSWGDNYGYTF	TGTGCCAGCAGCCCGAGTTGGGGGGACAACTATGGCTACACCTTC
many	.	TRBV7-6	TRBJ2-5	CASSPRSETQYF	TGTGCCAGCAGCCCACGATCGGAGACCCAGTACTTC
few	.	TRBV4-2	TRBJ1-2	CASSQSHNYGYTF	TGTGCCAGCAGCCAAAGTCATAACTATGGCTACACCTTC
many	.	TRBV20-1	TRBJ1-2	CSAPREQANYGYTF	TGCAGTGCTCCGCGGGAACAGGCGAACTATGGCTACACCTTC
few	.	TRBV11-2	TRBJ2-5	CASRQDEETQYF	TGTGCCAGCAGGCAAGATGAAGAGACCCAGTACTTC
.	.	TRBV7-9	TRBJ1-1	CASSSNGEDTEAFF	TGTGCCAGCAGCTCGAACGGGGAGGACACTGAAGCTTTCTTT
many	.	TRBV5-6	TRBJ2-3	CASSLAGTSKDTQYF	TGTGCCAGCAGCCTGGCCGGGACGTCTAAAGATACGCAGTATTTT
many	TRBD1	TRBV7-2	TRBJ2-1	CASSFDRGAQFF	TGTGCCAGCAGCTTTGACAGGGGGGCCCAGTTCTTC
few	.	TRBV19	TRBJ2-5	CASGAGRETQYF	TGTGCCAGTGGGGCAGGCCGAGAGACCCAGTACTTC
many	.	TRBV6-2/TRBV6-3	TRBJ2-1	CASSYSNEQFF	TGTGCCAGCAGTTATTCAAATGAGCAGTTCTTC
.	.	TRBV5-5	TRBJ2-5	CASSARETQYF	TGTGCCAGCAGCGCGAGAGAGACCCAGTACTTC
few	TRBD1	TRBV7-3	TRBJ2-1	CASSLSFGTGNNEQFF	TGTGCCAGCAGCTTAAGCTTCGGGACAGGGAATAATGAGCAGTTCTTC
many	.	TRBV2	TRBJ1-5	CASSEGQGNQPQHF	TGTGCCAGCAGTGAAGGGCAGGGTAATCAGCCCCAGCATTTT
many	TRBD2	TRBV20-1	TRBJ2-1	CSATAGVYNEQFF	TGCAGTGCTACAGCGGGGGTCTACAATGAGCAGTTCTTC
many	TRBD1	TRBV24-1	TRBJ2-2	CATSVWTGGNTGELFF	TGTGCCACCAGTGTCTGGACAGGGGGGAACACCGGGGAGCTGTTTTTT
.	.	TRBV6-5	TRBJ1-1	CASARNTEAFF	TGTGCCAGCGCCCGCAACACTGAAGCTTTCTTT
many	.	TRBV7-6	TRBJ2-1	CASSLTGVEQFF	TGTGCCAGCAGCCTCACAGGAGTTGAGCAGTTCTTC
few	.	TRBV7-2	TRBJ2-6	CASSWRDKVLTF	TGTGCCAGCAGCTGGAGGGACAAAGTCCTGACTTTC
many	.	TRBV9	TRBJ2-5	CASSPGGGAGETQYF	TGTGCCAGCAGCCCCGGTGGGGGGGCTGGAGAGACCCAGTACTTC
many	TRBD1	TRBV29-1	TRBJ2-7	CSVVRDRLPYEQYF	TGCAGCGTAGTCCGGGACAGGTTACCCTACGAGCAGTACTTC
.	.	TRBV19	TRBJ1-5	CASSMGTERNQPQHF	TGTGCCAGTAGTATGGGGACGGAAAGAAATCAGCCCCAGCATTTT
many	.	TRBV9	TRBJ2-5	CASSVGAEETQYF	TGTGCCAGCAGCGTAGGGGCAGAAGAGACCCAGTACTTC
.	.	TRBV11-2	TRBJ2-3	CASSSHSGDTQYF	TGTGCCAGCAGCTCTCACTCCGGAGATACGCAGTATTTT
many	.	TRBV4-3	TRBJ1-1	CASSQDTVPNTEAFF	TGCGCCAGCAGCCAAGATACGGTCCCTAACACTGAAGCTTTCTTT
many	TRBD2	TRBV12-3/TRBV12-4	TRBJ2-5	CASSLDAGGPQETQYF	TGTGCCAGCAGTTTGGACGCGGGGGGACCCCAAGAGACCCAGTACTTC
few	.	TRBV4-1	TRBJ1-4	CASSQKATNEKLFF	TGCGCCAGCAGCCAGAAAGCAACTAATGAAAAACTGTTTTTT
many	.	TRBV2	TRBJ1-2	CASSFDSYGYTF	TGTGCCAGCAGCTTCGACAGCTATGGCTACACCTTC
few	.	TRBV12-3/TRBV12-4	TRBJ1-2	CASSLARGANYGYTF	TGTGCCAGCAGTTTAGCCCGGGGCGCTAACTATGGCTACACCTTC
.	.	TRBV11-2	TRBJ2-3	CASSLETGVRIQYF	TGTGCCAGCAGCTTAGAAACAGGCGTTCGGATCCAGTATTTT
few	TRBD1	TRBV14	TRBJ2-7	CASSKSQGAWSYEQYF	TGTGCCAGCAGCAAATCACAGGGGGCTTGGTCCTACGAGCAGTACTTC
many	.	TRBV30	TRBJ1-1	CAWKYMVNTEAFF	TGTGCCTGGAAGTATATGGTGAACACTGAAGCTTTCTTT
.	.	TRBV12-3/TRBV12-4	TRBJ1-1	CASSPNWPGLEAFF	TGTGCCAGCAGTCCTAATTGGCCAGGCCTTGAAGCTTTCTTT
many	TRBD2	TRBV19	TRBJ2-1	CASSPPAGGYNEQFF	TGTGCCAGTAGTCCTCCAGCGGGAGGCTACAATGAGCAGTTCTTC
few	.	TRBV12-3/TRBV12-4	TRBJ2-3	CASSFGAGHEGDTQYF	TGTGCCAGCAGTTTTGGGGCAGGCCACGAAGGAGATACGCAGTATTTT
few	.	TRBV7-2	TRBJ1-5	CASSQYGYSNQPQHF	TGTGCCAGCAGCCAATACGGCTATAGCAATCAGCCCCAGCATTTT
.	.	TRBV20-1	TRBJ2-7	CSARLAGRYEQYF	TGCAGTGCTAGGCTAGCAGGACGGTACGAGCAGTACTTC
many	.	TRBV20-1	TRBJ2-5	CSARDLTQETQYF	TGCAGTGCTAGGGATCTAACACAAGAGACCCAGTACTTC
.	.	TRBV10-2	TRBJ2-5	CASTSAQETQYF	TGCGCCAGCACTAGCGCACAAGAGACCCAGTACTTC
.	TRBD2	TRBV7-8	TRBJ2-1	CASSLALAGGREYNEQFF	TGTGCCAGCAGCCTCGCCCTAGCGGGAGGTAGGGAGTACAATGAGCAGTTCTTC
few	.	TRBV10-3	TRBJ2-7	CAISQGAEQYF	TGTGCCATCAGTCAGGGTGCCGAGCAGTACTTC
.	.	TRBV27	TRBJ2-2	CASRTATSPGELFF	TGTGCCAGTCGAACCGCCACTAGCCCCGGGGAGCTGTTTTTT
few	TRBD2	TRBV6-2/TRBV6-3	TRBJ2-3	CASRGRRSSGTDTQYF	TGTGCCAGCAGGGGCCGGCGGTCTAGCGGAACAGATACGCAGTATTTT
few	TRBD1	TRBV20-1	TRBJ1-2	CSARNQDRLSNYGYTF	TGCAGTGCTAGAAACCAGGACAGGCTGTCTAACTATGGCTACACCTTC